The sequence of this T cell receptor (beta chain) was determined in a study of blood T cells in healthy people across ages. Through a sample-barcoded 5' primer and a J-beta primer mix, a second PCR was run for roughly 6 to 12 cycles. MiXCR, applied by TCRdb to the 5' RACE reads, yields one record per CDR3 protein. The table lists about 730,000 distinct CDR3 sequences, roughly 44% of them singletons. The CDR3 runs 13 residues. V was clipped by 4 bases and J by 2 bases, with 8 bases between them. Germline assignment: CDR1 SEHNR and CDR2 FQNEAQ (reference sequence). The TCR comes from a woman aged 60 to 75 in good health. Material for sequencing was blood. The chain is built from TRBV7-9 and TRBJ1-2; D is perhaps TRBD1 (5 bases). The CDR3 loop is CASSSAGNYGYTF. The CDR3 region has the DNA TGTGCCAGCAGCTCGGCAGGGAACTATGGCTACACCTTC.